Listed below are T cell receptor beta chains from one sample, sequenced in a study of cytomegalovirus exposure and HLA in healthy donors. Data came from immunoSEQ multiplex PCR; TCRdb stores just in-frame clones and leaves some out. The table includes about 270,000 clones, 86% detected once. Sequenced: PBMCs. These TCRs come from a man aged 40-55 years in good health and CMV-seropositive. The CDR3 runs from the conserved cysteine through the conserved F or W. The D gene is left open where the match is weak. Part of the rows lack a size; the others show once, few, many or a class for expanded clones.

>TRBV6-5|TRBD1|TRBJ2-7|-
CASRKTGNYEQYF
TGTGCCAGCAGGAAGACAGGGAACTACGAGCAGTACTTC
>TRBV4-1|TRBD2|TRBJ2-5|-
CASSLGTSGSRVETQYF
TGCGCCAGCAGCCTTGGGACTAGCGGGAGTCGAGTAGAGACCCAGTACTTC
>TRBV2|-|TRBJ1-2|few
CASGGERLNYGYTF
TGTGCCAGCGGAGGGGAAAGGTTAAACTATGGCTACACCTTC
>TRBV4-2|-|TRBJ2-7|-
CASSPEPAYEQYF
TGTGCCAGCAGTCCGGAGCCGGCCTACGAGCAGTACTTC
>TRBV5-4|-|TRBJ2-7|-
CASSEDRGEQYF
TGTGCCAGCAGCGAGGACCGGGGCGAGCAGTACTTC
>TRBV5-5|TRBD1|TRBJ1-3|-
CASSSGQGRGNTIYF
TGTGCCAGCAGCTCTGGACAGGGACGGGGAAACACCATATATTTT
>TRBV25-1|-|TRBJ1-4|-
CASSGGDIEKLFF
TGTGCCAGCAGTGGGGGAGACATTGAAAAACTGTTTTTT
>TRBV9|TRBD1|TRBJ2-7|-
CASSPAQGGSYEQYF
TGTGCCAGCAGCCCCGCACAGGGGGGTTCCTACGAGCAGTACTTC
>TRBV29-1|-|TRBJ1-4|-
CSVAGRTNEKLFF
TGCAGCGTGGCGGGTAGGACTAATGAAAAACTGTTTTTT
>TRBV5-8|TRBD1|TRBJ2-7|-
CASSRDRGYEQYF
TGTGCCAGCAGTCGGGACAGGGGCTACGAGCAGTACTTC
>TRBV27|-|TRBJ2-7|-
CASRYDGDTIYEQYF
TGTGCCAGCAGGTACGACGGGGACACAATCTACGAGCAGTACTTC
>TRBV5-6|TRBD1|TRBJ1-2|few
CASSTGGEGYTF
TGTGCCAGCAGTACAGGGGGGGAAGGCTACACCTTC
>TRBV27|TRBD1|TRBJ2-7|-
CASRWGTGGSYEQYF
TGTGCCAGCAGGTGGGGGACAGGGGGGTCCTACGAGCAGTACTTC
>TRBV7-6|TRBD1|TRBJ1-4|-
CASSRTGATNEKLFF
TGTGCCAGCAGCCGAACAGGGGCAACTAATGAAAAACTGTTTTTT
>TRBV4-2|-|TRBJ1-2|-
CASSRDLGLDGYTF
TGTGCCAGCAGCCGGGACTTGGGGCTTGACGGCTACACCTTC
>TRBV11-2|TRBD2|TRBJ2-1|-
CASRPLAGDRHNEQFF
TGTGCCAGCAGACCACTAGCGGGAGATAGGCACAATGAGCAGTTCTTC
>TRBV5-8|TRBD1|TRBJ2-2|-
CASSNAGTANTGELFF
TGTGCCAGCAGCAACGCCGGGACAGCGAACACCGGGGAGCTGTTTTTT
>TRBV7-9|TRBD1|TRBJ2-2|-
CASSSGTGFYTGELFF
TGTGCCAGCAGCTCCGGGACAGGGTTCTACACCGGGGAGCTGTTTTTT
>TRBV5-1|TRBD2|TRBJ2-1|-
CASSLSGASYNEQFF
TGCGCCAGCAGCTTGAGCGGGGCCTCCTACAATGAGCAGTTCTTC
>TRBV28|-|TRBJ1-5|-
CASIPQGSQPQHF
TGTGCCAGCATACCACAGGGAAGCCAGCCCCAGCATTTT
>TRBV27|TRBD2|TRBJ2-1|-
CASSAGLAEPSSYNEQFF
TGTGCCAGCAGTGCCGGACTAGCGGAACCCAGCTCCTACAATGAGCAGTTCTTC
>TRBV19|TRBD1|TRBJ1-1|-
CASSTYGTGATEAFF
TGTGCCAGTAGTACCTACGGGACAGGGGCGACTGAAGCTTTCTTT
>TRBV6-5|TRBD2|TRBJ2-3|-
CASSGMKDTQYF
TGTGCCAGTAGCGGGATGAAAGATACGCAGTATTTT
>TRBV5-1|-|TRBJ2-1|-
CASGRDFTYNEQFF
TGCGCCAGCGGCCGGGACTTTACCTACAATGAGCAGTTCTTC
>TRBV7-9|-|TRBJ1-1|-
CSSSPSPQGGPEAFF
TGTTCCAGCAGCCCGAGCCCACAGGGCGGGCCTGAAGCTTTCTTT
>TRBV7-2|-|TRBJ2-7|few
CASSLGGRLVDLYEQYF
TGTGCCAGCAGCTTAGGAGGGAGGCTAGTCGACTTGTACGAGCAGTACTTC
>TRBV27|TRBD1|TRBJ1-1|-
CASSPWDRGVHTEAFF
TGTGCCAGCAGTCCCTGGGACAGGGGGGTGCACACTGAAGCTTTCTTT
>TRBV28|TRBD2|TRBJ2-1|once
CASTQPGLAGGYGNEQFF
TGTGCCAGCACCCAACCCGGGCTAGCGGGGGGTTATGGCAATGAGCAGTTCTTC
>TRBV10-1|TRBD2|TRBJ2-2|-
CASSERLAGDTGELFF
TGCGCCAGCAGTGAGAGGCTAGCGGGAGACACCGGGGAGCTGTTTTTT
>TRBV7-8|-|TRBJ2-7|-
CASSLAEEAVASYEQYF
TGTGCCAGCAGCTTGGCCGAAGAGGCGGTCGCCTCCTACGAGCAGTACTTC
>TRBV18|TRBD1|TRBJ1-2|-
CASSPGTGGSLRYGYTF
TGTGCCAGCTCACCCGGGACAGGGGGCAGCCTTAGGTATGGCTACACCTTC
>TRBV21-1|-|TRBJ1-1|-
CASSKAVSTGVNTEAFF
TGTGCCAGCAGCAAAGCGGTATCAACAGGGGTTAACACTGAAGCTTTCTTT
>TRBV11-2|TRBD2|TRBJ2-5|-
CASSSTTRTPAGGTQYF
TGTGCCAGCAGCTCCACCACCCGGACACCTGCGGGGGGGACCCAGTACTTC
>TRBV4-3|-|TRBJ2-3|-
CASSQAQDTQYF
TGCGCCAGCAGCCAAGCACAAGATACGCAGTATTTT
>TRBV27|TRBD2|TRBJ2-1|-
CASILAGGGEQFF
TGTGCCAGCATCCTAGCGGGAGGGGGGGAGCAGTTCTTC
>TRBV7-8|-|TRBJ2-7|once
CASVPFNTGSYEQYF
TGTGCCAGCGTACCTTTTAATACCGGTTCCTACGAGCAGTACTTC
>TRBV4-2|-|TRBJ2-6|once
CASSPREPGANVLTF
TGTGCCAGCAGCCCGAGGGAACCTGGGGCCAACGTCCTGACTTTC
>TRBV7-8|-|TRBJ2-7|-
CASSLGQARQNEQYF
TGTGCCAGCAGCTTAGGGCAGGCACGCCAAAACGAGCAGTACTTC
>TRBV30|TRBD1|TRBJ1-6|-
CAWRGTDNSPLHF
TGTGCCTGGAGGGGGACAGATAATTCACCCCTCCACTTT
>TRBV6-4|-|TRBJ2-3|few
CASSDPLSGLDRTTSTDTQYF
TGTGCCAGCAGTGACCCGCTAAGTGGACTCGATCGTACAACTAGCACAGATACGCAGTATTTT
>TRBV2|-|TRBJ2-7|few
CASSTQGGYEQYF
TGTGCCAGCAGTACTCAGGGAGGCTACGAGCAGTACTTC
>TRBV7-8|TRBD1|TRBJ1-1|-
CASRDRGLSEAFF
TGTGCCAGCAGGGACAGGGGACTTTCTGAAGCTTTCTTT
>TRBV6-5|-|TRBJ2-7|-
CASSSLRGYEPYEQYF
TGTGCCAGCAGTTCCCTGAGGGGGTATGAGCCCTACGAGCAGTACTTC
>TRBV11-2|-|TRBJ1-2|-
CASSLRAHGYTF
TGTGCCAGCAGCTTGAGAGCCCATGGCTACACCTTC
>TRBV4-3|TRBD1|TRBJ1-1|once
CASSQAWGQAFF
TGCGCCAGCAGCCAAGCGTGGGGACAGGCTTTCTTT
>TRBV27|TRBD1|TRBJ1-1|-
CASRPGQGEYAFF
TGTGCCAGCAGACCGGGACAGGGAGAGTACGCTTTCTTT